This T cell receptor (beta chain) was recovered during a study of vaccination and CD4 T cells after COVID-19. As for the study in general: Sampling post-COVID took place a median 101 days after diagnosis (range 35 to 161). A median of around 70 days (range 14 to 241) separated dose two from the taking of post-vaccine samples. Overlapping SARS-CoV-2, HCoV-NL63, HCoV-OC43 and HCoV-229E spike peptides stimulated the cells. Study results and limitations: Data came from relatively few convalescent patients and lacked early post-infection timepoints.

With regard to this clonotype: What it recognizes is unknown.

Cultured CD4+ T cell DNA was sequenced using the Oncomine TCR Beta short-read assay. TCRdb recomputed calls from the PCR reads with MiXCR, one row per CDR3 protein. The repertoire holds about 17,000 distinct CDR3 sequences, roughly 45% seen once, with 15% to 25% in the top ten. Treatment meaning: approximately 9-day PBMC culture with coronavirus spike peptide pools or control peptides (ViraFEST assay). The V and J ends lost 8 bases and 0 bases respectively, with 17 bases between them. CDR3 length: 15 residues. This chain uses TRBV12-3 or TRBV12-4 with TRBJ2-7; tentatively, D is TRBD2 (6 bases). The clonotype was recovered from a human donor who received a COVID-19 vaccine. The sequences come from CD4+ T cells from blood, cultured in vitro, collected before SARS-CoV-2 vaccination. Here the CDR3 reads CASRRGSQSSYEQYF. The CDR3 bases are TGTGCCAGCCGACGGGGGTCCCAAAGCTCCTACGAGCAGTACTTC.